These 28 T cell receptor beta chains were sequenced from one sample in a study of cytomegalovirus exposure and HLA in healthy donors. The PCR used 60 Vbeta and 13 Jbeta primers. The table came from immunoSEQ multiplex PCR; TCRdb's copy has only in-frame clones and leaves some out. The table has roughly 180,000 clones, roughly 77% seen once. The specimen sequenced was PBMCs. The receptor source for this set is a woman aged 40 to 55 in good health and CMV-seropositive.

This clone was detected once. The chain links TRBV28 to TRBJ2-2; D is unclear. The V end was cut by 7 bases, the J end by 1 base, with 7 bases between. The germline gives CDR1 MDHEN, CDR2 SYDVKM. This CDR3 has 13 residues. CDR3 nucleotides: TGTGCCAGCACGAGCGTGAACACCGGGGAGCTGTTTTTT. Translating it yields CASTSVNTGELFF.

The V gene is TRBV2, the J gene TRBJ2-3; TRBD2 matches 10 bases. The trim removed 2 bases at V and 3 bases at J, leaving 5 bases unmatched. The CDR3 extends over 16 amino acids. From germline, CDR1 is SNHLY and CDR2 FYNNEI. CDR3 coding DNA: TGTGCCAGCAGTGAATCCCCTAGCGGGAGAACAGATACGCAGTATTTT. Amino acids: CASSESPSGRTDTQYF. Variable domain in full (rest from reference TRBV2 and TRBJ2-3): EPEVTQTPSHQVTQMGQEVILRCVPISNHLYFYWYRQILGQKVEFLVSFYNNEISEKSEIFDDQFSVERPDGSNFTLKIRSTKLEDSAMYFCASSESPSGRTDTQYFGPGTRLTVL.

The rearrangement links TRBV28 to TRBJ1-1; tentative D call: TRBD1 (6 bases). The CDR3 totals 14 residues. Germline CDR1 reads MDHEN; CDR2 reads SYDVKM. The V gene lost 3 bases and the J gene lost 3 bases, with 11 bases spanning the gap. The CDR3 reads CASSFGGAYTEAFF. CDR3 DNA sequence: TGTGCCAGCAGTTTCGGGGGGGCGTACACTGAAGCTTTCTTT.

The chain carries TRBV10-3 and TRBJ2-7, with TRBD2 identical over 8 bases. The CDR3 has 12 residues. Germline lookup yields CDR1 ENHRY and CDR2 SYGVKD. With V trimmed by 7 bases and J by 5 bases, 4 bases remained unmatched. Written as DNA, the CDR3 is TGTGCCATCACCCGGGGGGGCCACGAGCAGTACTTC. Translating it yields CAITRGGHEQYF.

The V call is TRBV6-5, the J call TRBJ1-3; the D gene is possibly TRBD1 (5 bases). Germline CDR1 is MNHEY and CDR2 is SVGAGI. There are 16 residues in the CDR3. V lost 3 bases and J 0 bases, leaving 12 bases between the germline ends. CDR3 bases: TGTGCCAGCAGTTATGACAGCCCATACTCTGGAAACACCATATATTTT. Its translation: CASSYDSPYSGNTIYF.

This chain connects TRBV27 to TRBJ1-1, with D possibly matching TRBD1 (6 bases). The germline V gene encodes CDR1 MNHEY and CDR2 SMNVEV (reference sequence). The germline V and J ends were trimmed by 1 base and 5 bases, with 11 bases remaining between them. The CDR3 is made up of 14 amino acids. The CDR3 bases are TGTGCCAGCAGTTTATACAGGGATGGAACTGAAGCTTTCTTT. Amino acid sequence: CASSLYRDGTEAFF.

The chain carries TRBV6-5 and TRBJ2-4; maybe TRBD1 (6 bases). CDR3 size: 14 residues. Germline V gives CDR1 MNHEY, CDR2 SVGAGI. Trimming took off 6 bases at V and 1 base at J, with 10 bases between the two ends. The CDR3 spells CASRPQGAKNIQYF. As DNA, the CDR3 is TGTGCCAGCAGGCCTCAGGGGGCCAAAAACATTCAGTACTTC.

The chain links TRBV4-3 to TRBJ2-5; 10 bases align to TRBD1. This CDR3 has 16 residues. Germline lookup yields CDR1 LGHNA and CDR2 YSLEER. The V segment lost 1 base and the J segment 8 bases; nucleotides outside the gene matches: 10. CDR3 in DNA: TGCGCCAGCAGCCAAGCTTTCCGGGACAGGGGTGTCACCCAGTACTTC. It specifies CASSQAFRDRGVTQYF.

The rearrangement joins TRBV4-1 to TRBJ1-5, with 11 bases that match TRBD1. The CDR3 extends over 20 amino acids. Germline CDR1 and CDR2: MGHRA and YSYEKL. The junction had 13 bases not matched to a gene; V was cut back by 3 bases and J by 0 bases. In DNA, the CDR3 is TGCGCCAGCAGCCACGTACGCCCGGGACAGGGGGTTTATAGCAATCAGCCCCAGCATTTT. Protein: CASSHVRPGQGVYSNQPQHF.

Only one count was recorded for this clone. The chain links TRBV4-1 to TRBJ2-3, with unresolved D. Germline lookup yields CDR1 MGHRA and CDR2 YSYEKL. The CDR3 extends over 16 amino acids. Trimming removed 1 base at V and 2 bases at J, with 13 bases between. CDR3 sequence (DNA): TGCGCCAGCAGCCAAGGAGTATCCTCTTCCACAGATACGCAGTATTTT. Its translation is CASSQGVSSSTDTQYF.

This chain uses TRBV5-1 with TRBJ1-1; 7 nucleotides match TRBD1. The V gene end was trimmed by 0 bases and the J gene end by 6 bases; junction bases not matched to a gene: 5. The germline CDR1 and CDR2 sequences are SGHRS and YFSETQ. The length of the CDR3 is 14 residues. The chain's CDR3 is CASSLAPQGSEAFF. The CDR3 DNA reads as TGCGCCAGCAGCTTGGCCCCACAGGGGTCTGAAGCTTTCTTT.

This clone was recorded a few times. The chain recombines TRBV11-2 with TRBJ2-7, with 8 bases identical to TRBD2. In germline, CDR1 is SGHAT, CDR2 FQNNGV. CDR3 length: 15 amino acids. The ends lost 2 bases at V and 6 bases at J; junction bases unmatched: 9. The CDR3 here is CASSLIPAGDVEQYF. CDR3 in DNA: TGTGCCAGCAGCTTAATCCCAGCGGGAGACGTCGAGCAGTACTTC.

J is TRBJ2-1 and V is TRBV28; D not resolved. Germline V lookup: CDR1 MDHEN, CDR2 SYDVKM. V dropped 2 bases and J dropped 9 bases, with 8 bases sitting between them. This CDR3 comprises 12 residues. The CDR3: CASSLNEVEQFF. The CDR3 bases are TGTGCCAGCAGTTTAAATGAGGTTGAGCAGTTCTTC.

On this clone itself: An end of the junction differs from the germline gene, which may be a read error. The chain uses TRBV30 and TRBJ1-2; D remains ambiguous. The CDR3 is 15 amino acids. CDR1 GTSNPN and CDR2 SVGIG come from the germline V gene (reference sequence). In DNA form, the CDR3 reads TGTACCTGGAGTCTCGGGAGGTCGGATAACTATGGCTACACCTTC. This encodes CTWSLGRSDNYGYTF.

J is TRBJ2-2 and V is TRBV15; 8 nucleotides agree with TRBD2. J gave up 3 bases and V 1 base, and 1 base lay outside the gene matches. This CDR3 spans 15 amino acids. Looked up from germline, CDR1 is LNHNV and CDR2 is YYDKDF (reference sequence). This CDR3 is CATSRGRGDTGELFF. CDR3 coding DNA: TGTGCCACCAGCAGAGGGCGGGGGGACACCGGGGAGCTGTTTTTT.

The chain has TRBV5-1 and TRBJ2-3; 8 bases agree with TRBD2. Germline values: CDR1 SGHRS, CDR2 YFSETQ. V was clipped by 0 bases and J by 0 bases; unmatched bases: 6. CDR3 size: 17 residues. This CDR3 reads CASSLAASGPSTDTQYF. CDR3 DNA sequence: TGCGCCAGCAGCTTGGCTGCTAGCGGGCCCAGCACAGATACGCAGTATTTT.

The chain has TRBV28 and TRBJ2-3; 8 positions agree with TRBD1. This CDR3 contains 14 residues. Per germline, CDR1 MDHEN and CDR2 SYDVKM. Trimming at V came to 2 bases and at J to 5 bases, leaving 3 bases not matched to a gene. The CDR3 loop reads CASSLAGGEDTQYF. The CDR3 DNA reads TGTGCCAGCAGTTTAGCAGGGGGCGAAGATACGCAGTATTTT.

In the case of this clone: One end of the junction varies from germline; a read error may be responsible. This chain connects TRBV7-9 to TRBJ2-7; no clear D. CDR3 length equals 14 residues. CDR1 SEHNR and CDR2 FQNEAQ come from the germline V gene (reference sequence). CDR3 sequence: CASTLGTQFYEQYF. The DNA for the CDR3 is TGTGCCAGCACCTTAGGTACCCAGTTCTACGAGCAGTACTTC.

V usage is TRBV29-1 and J usage is TRBJ2-1, with TRBD2 identical over 12 bases. Germline V gene data show CDR1 as SQVTM and CDR2 as ANQGSEA. V was pared by 7 bases and J by 8 bases, with 9 bases of the junction left unmatched. This CDR3 is built from 14 residues. Here the CDR3 reads CSAGRLAGAYEQFF. The CDR3 DNA sequence: TGCAGCGCCGGGCGACTAGCGGGAGCGTATGAGCAGTTCTTC.

This clone has a single count. The chain employs TRBV27 and TRBJ2-7; a possible D gene is TRBD1 (6 bases). CDR1 MNHEY and CDR2 SMNVEV come from the germline V gene (reference sequence). CDR3 length: 16 amino acids. Trimming took 0 bases from V and 7 from J, leaving 19 bases between them. The CDR3 DNA reads TGTGCCAGCAGTTTATCCTACAGGGTGAGGTTCGGGGAGCAGTACTTC. Its translation: CASSLSYRVRFGEQYF.

The chain recombines TRBV11-3 with TRBJ2-5; D is possibly TRBD1 (6 bases). The J call is doubtful: the DNA matches TRBJ2-7 better. CDR3 length equals 14 residues. Germline loops: CDR1 SGHNT, CDR2 YENEEA. CDR3 nucleotide sequence: TGTGCCAGCAGCCGCTCCCGGGACACCGGCGAGCAGTACTTC. Its protein is CASSRSRDTGEQYF.

The gene calls are TRBV4-1 and TRBJ2-1, with unresolved D. Germline CDR1 reads MGHRA; CDR2 reads YSYEKL. The CDR3 length is 11 residues. V lost 2 bases, J lost 9 bases, and 5 bases lay in between. CDR3 sequence reads: CASSQRSEQFF. CDR3 DNA: TGCGCCAGCAGCCAACGGTCTGAGCAGTTCTTC.

The chain recombines TRBV4-2 with TRBJ2-6; perhaps TRBD2 as D (6 bases). Germline V CDR1 and CDR2: LGHNA, YNFKEQ. This CDR3 region has 18 residues. The germline V and J ends were trimmed by 0 bases and 4 bases, with 16 bases remaining between them. The CDR3 here is CASSQDLGTLYGANVLTF. CDR3 DNA sequence: TGTGCCAGCAGCCAAGACCTCGGGACTCTGTACGGGGCCAACGTCCTGACTTTC.

The CDR3 coding sequence is TGTGCCAGCAGTTACGGCAGGGCGAAGGACAATCAGCCCCAGCATTTT. It specifies CASSYGRAKDNQPQHF. This sequence joins TRBV6-6 and TRBJ1-5; a possible D gene is TRBD1 (5 bases). V lost 2 bases and J 3 bases, leaving 14 bases between the germline ends. The CDR3 is 16 amino acids. Looked up from germline, CDR1 is MNHNY and CDR2 is SVGAGI (reference sequence).

The rearrangement uses TRBV6-5 and TRBJ1-2; the match to TRBD1 covers 9 bases. In germline, CDR1 is MNHEY, CDR2 SVGAGI. J lost 4 bases, V lost 0 bases, and 3 bases had no gene match. This CDR3 has 15 amino acids. The CDR3 reads CASSYSPTGGYGYTF. The CDR3 DNA reads TGTGCCAGCAGTTACTCACCGACAGGGGGCTATGGCTACACCTTC.

The chain combines TRBV19 with TRBJ1-5; tentatively, D is TRBD1 (6 bases). Germline values: CDR1 LNHDA, CDR2 SQIVND (reference sequence). Trimming took 5 bases from V and 6 from J, leaving 11 bases between them. This CDR3 is built from 13 residues. CDR3 region: CASSGGGGQPQHF. As DNA, the CDR3 is TGTGCCAGTAGTGGTGGGGGCGGTCAGCCCCAGCATTTT. Supplemented by reference TRBV19 and TRBJ1-5, the full variable domain reads DGGITQSPKYLFRKEGQNVTLSCEQNLNHDAMYWYRQDPGQGLRLIYYSQIVNDFQKGDIAEGYSVSREKKESFPLTVTSAQKNPTAFYLCASSGGGGQPQHFGDGTRLSIL.

The chain is built from TRBV27 and TRBJ2-2; 9 nucleotides line up with TRBD2. The CDR3 length is 15 residues. Trimming took 2 bases from V and 7 from J; bases not matched to a gene: 5. Looked up from germline, CDR1 is MNHEY and CDR2 is SMNVEV (reference sequence). CDR3 nucleotides: TGTGCCAGCAGTTTAGCGGGAGGGCCGATCGGGGAGCTGTTTTTT. This gives the protein CASSLAGGPIGELFF.

V usage is TRBV27 and J usage is TRBJ1-2, with D perhaps matching TRBD1 (6 bases). The length of the CDR3 is 13 residues. Germline loops: CDR1 MNHEY, CDR2 SMNVEV (reference sequence). V was clipped by 2 bases and J by 6 bases, with 10 bases between them. CDR3 sequence reads: CASSLRGIDGYTF. The CDR3 coding sequence is TGTGCCAGCAGTTTAAGGGGGATCGATGGCTACACCTTC.